The next 8 T cell receptor beta chains were all read from a single sample in a study of shared clonotypes between healthy human individuals (dated by TCRdb to 2018 to 2020). Library creation used the immunoSEQ multiplex PCR assay. TCRdb took this table from immuneACCESS and kept in-frame rearrangements with V and J called. Such tables lack part of the clones; where checked against another copy, unresolved V genes explain under half of the gap, and the rest is unexplained. This sample is represented by 950,000 to 1,300,000 clones; about 75% of them were singletons. Jointly, the top ten make up 1.4% of the sample. Specimen: memory CD4+ T cells sorted from blood. What this sample's cell subset or site label stands for: CD45RA-negative fraction. These receptors were taken from a man younger than 30 in good health.

The gene calls are TRBV5-1 and TRBJ1-2; 8 bases are shared with TRBD1. V was pared by 4 bases and J by 4 bases, with 9 bases of the junction left unmatched. Looked up from germline, CDR1 is SGHRS and CDR2 is YFSETQ. The CDR3 length is 15 residues. The CDR3 spells CASSPGQGATYGYTF. CDR3 sequence (DNA): TGCGCCAGCAGCCCAGGACAGGGAGCGACCTATGGCTACACCTTC.

In the case of this clone: Being one base from a much bigger clone, this may be a read error. Additional DNA sequences in this sample encode the identical CDR3. This chain connects TRBV7-2 to TRBJ2-2, with no clear D. The germline V gene encodes CDR1 SGHTA and CDR2 FQGNSA. The CDR3 covers 12 residues. Trimming removed 3 bases at V and 5 bases at J, with 4 bases between. The DNA for the CDR3 is TGTGCCAGCAGCTTCGGTACCGGGGAGCTGTTTTTT. Residues: CASSFGTGELFF.

The table lists this clone with a count of one. The chain joins TRBV11-2 to TRBJ2-7, with D tentatively TRBD2 (7 bases). The germline V and J ends were trimmed by 2 bases and 5 bases, with 22 bases remaining between them. The CDR3 totals 17 residues. The germline V gene encodes CDR1 SGHAT and CDR2 FQNNGV. In DNA form, the CDR3 reads TGTGCCAGCAGCTTATTATCGGGGGGCCAGATACCCCACGAGCAGTACTTC. Translating gives CASSLLSGGQIPHEQYF.

The V call is TRBV2, the J call TRBJ1-1, with 7 positions matching TRBD1. Germline CDR1 is SNHLY and CDR2 is FYNNEI. The CDR3 sequence is 14 residues long. V shed 4 bases, J shed 3 bases, and the junction held 5 bases outside the gene matches. For the CDR3, the DNA is TGTGCCAGCAGTGTCGGGCAGGGGGACACTGAAGCTTTCTTT. It codes for CASSVGQGDTEAFF.

V gene TRBV18 combines with J gene TRBJ2-1; TRBD2 is a possible D gene (6 bases). Trimming took 2 bases from V and 7 from J, leaving 12 bases between them. CDR1 KGHSH and CDR2 LQKENI come from the germline V gene. The CDR3 runs 14 residues. CDR3 DNA sequence: TGTGCCAGCTCACCAATAGCGGAGGGAAATGAGCAGTTCTTC. Translating it yields CASSPIAEGNEQFF.

The CDR3 reads CASSPTGSSGNTIYF. In nucleotides, the CDR3 is TGTGCCAGCTCACCAACAGGATCCTCTGGAAACACCATATATTTT. The J gene is TRBJ1-3, the V gene TRBV18; perhaps TRBD1 as D (5 bases). Looked up from germline, CDR1 is KGHSH and CDR2 is LQKENI. The CDR3 is 15 residues long. V lost 2 bases to trimming and J lost 0 bases, with 8 bases between them.

The chain is built from TRBV7-2 and TRBJ2-1; 8 bases are a match to TRBD2. Germline CDR1 SGHTA, CDR2 FQGNSA. The V gene end was trimmed by 1 base and the J gene end by 6 bases; junction bases not matched to a gene: 8. The CDR3 has 16 residues. Here the CDR3 DNA reads TGTGCCAGCAGCTTAGTTGGTAGCGGGACTGGCAATGAGCAGTTCTTC. It is translated as CASSLVGSGTGNEQFF.

CDR3 sequence (DNA): TGCGCCAGCAGCTTGGTTGGGGGCCCCTACAATGAGCAGTTCTTC. It yields the protein CASSLVGGPYNEQFF. V and J are TRBV5-1 and TRBJ2-1, with D maybe TRBD1 (6 bases). V lost 0 bases, J lost 2 bases, and 9 bases lay in between. The CDR3 is made up of 15 amino acids. CDR1 and CDR2 from the germline V gene are SGHRS and YFSETQ. Looking up the rest from reference TRBV5-1 and TRBJ2-1 gives the full variable domain: KAGVTQTPRYLIKTRGQQVTLSCSPISGHRSVSWYQQTPGQGLQFLFEYFSETQRNKGNFPGRFSGRQFSNSRSEMNVSTLELGDSALYLCASSLVGGPYNEQFFGPGTRLTVL.